One and the same sample provided the 8 T cell receptor beta chains below, sequenced in a study of identical twins. TCRdb recomputed calls from the 5' RACE reads with MiXCR, one row per CDR3 protein. The repertoire holds roughly 720,000 distinct CDR3 sequences, with 15% to 20% as singletons. These data also featured in a second study, about T cells expressing NK-cell markers.

The sample taken for sequencing was PBMCs. Receptors originate from a woman aged 18-29 years in good health.

The table lists this clonotype with many counts. This chain joins TRBV12-3 or TRBV12-4 and TRBJ1-2; TRBD1 is a possible D gene (5 bases). Trimming removed 8 bases at V and 8 bases at J, with 15 bases between. This CDR3 has 12 amino acids. The CDR3 nucleotides read TGTGCCAGCCACGGGGGGAGGCGAGGCTACACCTTC. Encoded protein: CASHGGRRGYTF.

V and J are TRBV12-3 or TRBV12-4 and TRBJ1-6, with a weak D call TRBD1 (6 bases). The CDR3 sequence is 14 residues long. The V end lost 3 bases, the J end lost 7 bases, and 10 bases lay between the germline ends. This CDR3 is CASSFGQTNSPLHF. The CDR3 region has the DNA TGTGCCAGCAGTTTCGGACAGACGAATTCACCCCTCCACTTT.

This clonotype was picked up a small number of times. The V and J genes are TRBV12-3 or TRBV12-4 and TRBJ1-1; D possibly corresponds to TRBD1 (5 bases). The V end lost 8 bases, the J end lost 0 bases, and 13 bases lay between the germline ends. CDR3 length: 14 residues. CDR3 in amino acids: CASSVRGMNTEAFF. CDR3 DNA: TGTGCCAGCTCAGTAAGGGGCATGAACACTGAAGCTTTCTTT.

The chain combines TRBV12-3 or TRBV12-4 with TRBJ2-7; 7 positions match TRBD1. The J segment lost 4 bases and the V segment lost 4 bases, leaving 7 bases of the junction unmatched. The CDR3 runs to 14 residues. DNA for the CDR3: TGTGCCAGCAGTTCGCAGGACAGGAAGTACGAGCAGTACTTC. Translation: CASSSQDRKYEQYF.

In DNA form, the CDR3 reads TGTGCCAGCAGCCGCCCGGGCCCCTTTGTAACCCAGTACTTC. Translating gives CASSRPGPFVTQYF. The V call is TRBV7-9, the J call TRBJ2-5, with D unresolved. Trimming removed 5 bases at V and 8 bases at J, with 18 bases between. CDR1 is SEHNR, CDR2 FQNEAQ, per germline (reference sequence). The CDR3 is 14 amino acids.

J is TRBJ1-5 and V is TRBV6-4; D is undetermined. The V end lost 8 bases, the J end lost 6 bases, and 17 bases lay between the germline ends. In germline, CDR1 is MRHNA, CDR2 SNTAGT. The CDR3 has 14 residues. CDR3 sequence (DNA): TGTGCCAGCGAGGGAGCCAAAAGGCGTCAGCCCCAGCATTTT. Amino acid sequence: CASEGAKRRQPQHF.

A few counts support this clonotype. This rearrangement joins TRBV5-1 to TRBJ2-1, with TRBD1 identical over 8 bases. The germline V gene encodes CDR1 SGHRS and CDR2 YFSETQ. Unmatched junction bases numbered 10, after V lost 5 bases and J lost 9 bases. This CDR3 comprises 14 residues. CDR3 region: CASRQTTGGGEQFF. In nucleotides, the CDR3 is TGCGCCAGCAGGCAAACCACAGGGGGTGGTGAGCAGTTCTTC.

This clonotype has only a few counts. The chain's CDR3 is CASSQDPRDNEQFF. In nucleotides, the CDR3 is TGTGCCAGCAGCCAAGATCCCAGGGACAATGAGCAGTTCTTC. This rearrangement joins TRBV3-1 to TRBJ2-1; D is perhaps TRBD1 (5 bases). Trimming removed 0 bases from V and 5 bases from J, with 8 bases in between. CDR1 is LGHDT and CDR2 is YNNKEL in the germline V gene (reference sequence). The CDR3 extends over 14 amino acids.